A single sample is the source of the 27 T cell receptor beta chains below, sequenced in a study of blood T cells in healthy people across ages. Combining a sample-barcoded 5' primer with a J-beta primer mix, a second PCR ran for roughly 7 to 12 cycles. TCRdb reanalysed the 5' RACE reads using MiXCR and keeps one entry per CDR3 protein. The sample holds fewer than 650,000 distinct CDR3 sequences, about 27% seen once. This sample was shared with a second study, whose subject was T cells of mothers and their children.

Material: blood. Receptors originate from a boy between 2 and 10 years old in good health.

The chain carries TRBV7-9 and TRBJ1-2, with D maybe TRBD1 (6 bases). This CDR3 contains 15 residues. Germline lookup yields CDR1 SEHNR and CDR2 FQNEAQ (reference sequence). Between the trimmed V and J ends, which lost 2 bases and 5 bases, there was a span of 15 bases. Here the CDR3 reads CASSLSSQGSYGYTF. The CDR3 bases are TGTGCCAGCAGCTTAAGTAGCCAGGGGAGTTATGGCTACACCTTC.

The CDR3 region is CAISDVRTSGNEQYF. The CDR3 nucleotides are TGTGCCATCAGTGATGTGAGGACTAGCGGTAATGAGCAGTACTTC. The chain employs TRBV10-3 and TRBJ2-5; 10 nucleotides line up with TRBD2. The V gene end was trimmed by 3 bases and the J gene end by 11 bases; junction bases not matched to a gene: 12. Germline V gene data show CDR1 as ENHRY and CDR2 as SYGVKD. There are 15 residues in the CDR3.

The rearrangement links TRBV20-1 to TRBJ1-2; no clear D gene. The germline V gene encodes CDR1 DFQATT and CDR2 SNEGSKA (reference sequence). There are 15 residues in the CDR3. V dropped 0 bases and J dropped 1 base, with 12 bases sitting between them. CDR3 loop: CSARDVGGDNYGYTF. The CDR3 region has the DNA TGCAGTGCTAGAGACGTGGGCGGAGATAACTATGGCTACACCTTC.

V gene TRBV6-2 or TRBV6-3 combines with J gene TRBJ2-5, with D uncertain. Gene TRBJ2-1 matches the end of the DNA better, so the J call may be wrong. The CDR3 runs 13 residues. Germline loops: CDR1 MNHEY, CDR2 SVGEGT. This CDR3 reads CASSYSFKGEQFF. CDR3 nucleotide sequence: TGTGCCAGCAGTTACTCTTTTAAGGGTGAGCAGTTCTTC.

This clonotype has just a few counts. The CDR3 bases are TGTGCCAGCAGCCCAGATTTCTCGGGGTTCCATGGCTACACCTTC. It specifies CASSPDFSGFHGYTF. The chain couples TRBV27 to TRBJ1-2; D unclear. The CDR3 length is 15 residues. Germline values: CDR1 MNHEY, CDR2 SMNVEV (reference sequence). V was trimmed by 6 bases and J by 6 bases, leaving 20 bases between them.

V gene TRBV5-1 combines with J gene TRBJ2-5; TRBD2 aligns across 8 bases. Near its end, the DNA agrees better with TRBJ2-7, so the J call may be wrong. The CDR3 has 16 amino acids. CDR1 is SGHRS, CDR2 YFSETQ, per germline. Here the CDR3 DNA reads TGCGCCAGCAGCTTGATCTCAGCGGGAGAGTTCCCCGAGCAGTACTTC. It yields the protein CASSLISAGEFPEQYF.

The chain uses TRBV12-3 or TRBV12-4 and TRBJ1-4; D remains ambiguous. This CDR3 has 14 residues. Trimming removed 6 bases at V and 7 bases at J, with 15 bases between. The CDR3 region is CASSPWLAGEKLFF. CDR3 nucleotides: TGTGCCAGCAGCCCGTGGTTGGCCGGTGAAAAACTGTTTTTT.

The rearrangement uses TRBV10-3 and TRBJ2-5, with 8 positions matching TRBD1. With the DNA end fitting TRBJ2-7 better, the J assignment may be wrong. Per the germline V gene, CDR1 is ENHRY and CDR2 is SYGVKD. CDR3 length equals 18 residues. The CDR3 loop reads CAISVVPGQEVSTYEQYF. DNA for the CDR3: TGTGCCATCAGTGTGGTACCGGGACAGGAAGTTAGTACCTACGAGCAGTACTTC.

The V gene is TRBV7-8, the J gene TRBJ2-3; TRBD1 aligns across 7 bases. There are 16 residues in the CDR3. The germline gives CDR1 SGHVS, CDR2 FQNEAQ. With V trimmed by 5 bases and J by 8 bases, 16 bases remained unmatched. The CDR3 region is CASSPHLWDSIITQYF. In DNA form, the CDR3 reads TGTGCCAGCAGCCCTCACCTATGGGACAGCATTATTACGCAGTATTTT.

The rearrangement joins TRBV13 to TRBJ1-2, with 7 positions matching TRBD1. J was trimmed by 6 bases and V by 6 bases; bases with no gene match: 13. The CDR3 is made up of 15 amino acids. In germline, CDR1 is PRHDT, CDR2 FYEKMQ (reference sequence). This chain's CDR3 is CASSVNRGEVDGYTF. The CDR3 region has the DNA TGTGCCAGCAGTGTAAACAGGGGAGAAGTCGATGGCTACACCTTC.

This clonotype occurred a few times. The CDR3 reads CASSFTDPAGEQYF. CDR3 DNA sequence: TGCGCCAGCAGCTTCACGGACCCAGCGGGCGAGCAGTACTTC. V is TRBV5-1 and J is TRBJ2-7; TRBD2 is a possible D gene (6 bases). V was clipped by 2 bases and J by 6 bases, with 15 bases between them. The germline V gene has CDR1 SGHRS and CDR2 YFSETQ. The CDR3 loop spans 14 amino acids.

This clonotype was seen a handful of times. The gene calls are TRBV7-9 and TRBJ2-7; D uncertain. V lost 2 bases to trimming and J lost 0 bases, with 11 bases between them. Germline CDR1 SEHNR, CDR2 FQNEAQ (reference sequence). The CDR3 has 15 residues. This chain's CDR3 is CASSLSPASSYEQYF. In DNA form, the CDR3 reads TGTGCCAGCAGCTTATCCCCCGCTAGCTCCTACGAGCAGTACTTC.

This chain joins TRBV7-8 and TRBJ1-1; TRBD1 might be the D (5 bases). The CDR3 length is 14 residues. Per the germline V gene, CDR1 is SGHVS and CDR2 is FQNEAQ. Trimming pared 0 bases from V and 6 bases from J, leaving 11 bases between. CDR3 residues: CASSLAGVSAEAFF. The CDR3 DNA sequence: TGTGCCAGCAGCTTAGCGGGGGTTTCGGCTGAAGCTTTCTTT.

This clonotype has a count of ten or more. This sequence joins TRBV3-1 and TRBJ1-6; 7 bases are a match to TRBD1. CDR3 length: 16 amino acids. Losses at the gene ends were 2 bases for V and 9 bases for J; bases not matched to a gene: 10. Per the germline V gene, CDR1 is LGHDT and CDR2 is YNNKEL (reference sequence). Here the CDR3 reads CASSQSRTGWGSPLHF. CDR3 bases: TGTGCCAGCAGCCAAAGCCGGACAGGATGGGGTTCACCCCTCCACTTT.

The chain recombines TRBV3-1 with TRBJ2-2; D remains ambiguous. Trimming took 2 bases from V and 6 from J, leaving 10 bases between them. Germline values: CDR1 LGHDT, CDR2 YNNKEL (reference sequence). This CDR3 spans 14 amino acids. CDR3 region: CASSQREGSGELFF. CDR3 DNA: TGTGCCAGCAGCCAAAGAGAAGGGTCCGGGGAGCTGTTTTTT. Together with reference TRBV3-1 and TRBJ2-2, the CDR3 gives the full variable domain: DTAVSQTPKYLVTQMGNDKSIKCEQNLGHDTMYWYKQDSKKFLKIMFSYNNKELIINETVPNRFSPKSPDKAHLNLHINSLELGDSAVYFCASSQREGSGELFFGEGSRLTVL.

This clonotype was recorded a few times. The chain joins TRBV12-3 or TRBV12-4 to TRBJ2-7; a weak D match, TRBD1 (5 bases). CDR3 size: 14 residues. The ends were cut back, 4 bases at V and 3 bases at J, with 13 bases in the middle. The CDR3 region is CASSSAPRGYEQYF. The DNA for the CDR3 is TGTGCCAGCAGTTCCGCCCCTAGGGGCTACGAGCAGTACTTC.

Only a few counts were recorded for this clonotype. The J gene is TRBJ2-5, the V gene TRBV15, with 10 bases lining up with TRBD2. The CDR3 extends over 17 amino acids. Trimming removed 0 bases from V and 4 bases from J; junction bases left unmatched: 8. Germline CDR1 and CDR2: LNHNV and YYDKDF (reference sequence). Here the CDR3 DNA reads TGTGCCACCAGCAGAGAAACTAGCGGGGAGCGAGGAGAGACCCAGTACTTC. It specifies CATSRETSGERGETQYF.

In this sample, this clonotype turned up a few times. V is TRBV9 and J is TRBJ2-1; D is possibly TRBD1 or TRBD2 (5 bases each). Germline CDR1 reads SGDLS; CDR2 reads YYNGEE. V lost 3 bases to trimming and J lost 8 bases, with 18 bases between them. This CDR3 is built from 15 residues. The CDR3, as DNA: TGTGCCAGCAGCGGGGGACCAAATAAAAGGGATGAGCAGTTCTTC. It yields the protein CASSGGPNKRDEQFF. Combining the CDR3 with reference TRBV9 and TRBJ2-1 gives the whole variable domain DSGVTQTPKHLITATGQRVTLRCSPRSGDLSVYWYQQSLDQGLQFLIQYYNGEERAKGNILERFSAQQFPDLHSELNLSSLELGDSALYFCASSGGPNKRDEQFFGPGTRLTVL.

V is TRBV7-2 and J is TRBJ2-1; no definite D call. Trimming left V 2 bases short and J 0 bases short, with 11 bases between. CDR1 and CDR2 from the germline V gene are SGHTA and FQGNSA. This CDR3 region has 16 residues. In DNA, the CDR3 is TGTGCCAGCAGCTTAACGGCGGCCATCTCCTACAATGAGCAGTTCTTC. It translates to CASSLTAAISYNEQFF.

The V call is TRBV4-2, the J call TRBJ1-1; tentatively, D is TRBD1 (5 bases). The CDR3 sequence is 16 residues long. With 0 bases removed from V and 0 bases from J, the gap between germline ends came to 11 bases. CDR1 LGHNA and CDR2 YNFKEQ come from the germline V gene. The CDR3: CASSQDLAGVNTEAFF. Here the CDR3 DNA reads TGTGCCAGCAGCCAAGATCTTGCGGGGGTGAACACTGAAGCTTTCTTT.

In its sample, this clonotype was seen a few times. The CDR3 bases are TGTGCCAGCAGGACTATTGGAGAGACCCAGTACTTC. This codes for CASRTIGETQYF. The gene calls are TRBV6-6 and TRBJ2-5, with D possibly being TRBD2 (5 bases). CDR1 is MNHNY, CDR2 SVGAGI, per germline (reference sequence). This CDR3 is built from 12 residues. V lost 6 bases to trimming and J lost 4 bases, with 9 bases between them.

Of note for this clonotype: Being one base from a much bigger clone, this may be a read error. The CDR3 protein is CATSDSRGGSFNERFF. Written as DNA, the CDR3 is TGTGCCACCAGTGATTCGCGAGGCGGGAGCTTCAATGAGCGGTTCTTC. The chain recombines TRBV24-1 with TRBJ2-1; TRBD2 aligns across 7 bases. CDR3 length equals 16 residues. Germline V gives CDR1 KGHDR, CDR2 SFDVKD.

J is TRBJ1-5 and V is TRBV12-3 or TRBV12-4; the D gene is possibly TRBD1 (5 bases). V lost 5 bases, J lost 5 bases, and 13 bases lay in between. This CDR3 is 14 amino acids long. As DNA, the CDR3 is TGTGCCAGCAGTACGACGGACACCTATCAGCCCCAGCATTTT. Translated, it gives CASSTTDTYQPQHF.

The CDR3 DNA sequence: TGCAGTGCGCCGGAGAGGGTCTCCTACGAGCAGTACTTC. Protein sequence: CSAPERVSYEQYF. V and J are TRBV20-1 and TRBJ2-7; D might be TRBD2 (5 bases). Per the germline V gene, CDR1 is DFQATT and CDR2 is SNEGSKA (reference sequence). Between the trimmed V and J ends, which lost 6 bases and 0 bases, there was a span of 12 bases. The CDR3 loop spans 13 amino acids.

CDR3 in amino acids: CASSLGTGRGHEQFF. CDR3 in DNA: TGTGCCAGCAGCCTAGGGACAGGGCGAGGCCATGAGCAGTTCTTC. The gene calls are TRBV3-1 and TRBJ2-5; TRBD1 matches 9 bases. The end of the DNA is better explained by TRBJ2-1, so the J call may be wrong. The germline gives CDR1 LGHDT, CDR2 YNNKEL (reference sequence). The CDR3 is 15 residues long.

There are a few counts of this clonotype. The genes are TRBV7-2 and TRBJ2-3; 11 bases agree with TRBD2. The CDR3 spans 17 residues. The trim removed 5 bases at V and 3 bases at J, leaving 10 bases unmatched. The germline gives CDR1 SGHTA, CDR2 FQGNSA. The CDR3 sequence is CASSPPVAGGPTDTQYF. The CDR3 nucleotides read TGTGCCAGCAGCCCCCCTGTAGCGGGAGGGCCTACAGATACGCAGTATTTT.

The chain is built from TRBV11-2 and TRBJ2-3; TRBD1 agrees at 9 bases. The CDR3 consists of 15 residues. V was clipped by 6 bases and J by 4 bases; unmatched bases: 8. Germline loops: CDR1 SGHAT, CDR2 FQNNGV. The CDR3 region is CASRNDRGSADTQYF. CDR3 coding DNA: TGTGCCAGCAGAAACGACAGGGGGTCCGCAGATACGCAGTATTTT.